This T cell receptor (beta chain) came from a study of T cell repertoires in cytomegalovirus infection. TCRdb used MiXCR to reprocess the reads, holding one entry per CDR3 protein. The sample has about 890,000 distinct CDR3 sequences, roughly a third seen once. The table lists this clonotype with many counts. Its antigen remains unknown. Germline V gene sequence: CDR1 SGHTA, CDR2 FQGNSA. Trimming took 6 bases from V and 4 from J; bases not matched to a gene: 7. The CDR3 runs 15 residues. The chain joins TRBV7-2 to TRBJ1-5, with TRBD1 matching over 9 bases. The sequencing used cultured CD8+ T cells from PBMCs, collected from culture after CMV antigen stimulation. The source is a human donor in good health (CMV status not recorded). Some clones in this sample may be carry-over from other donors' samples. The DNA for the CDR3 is TGTGCCAGCAGTTATACAGGGGGCTTGAATCAGCCCCAGCATTTT. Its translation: CASSYTGGLNQPQHF.